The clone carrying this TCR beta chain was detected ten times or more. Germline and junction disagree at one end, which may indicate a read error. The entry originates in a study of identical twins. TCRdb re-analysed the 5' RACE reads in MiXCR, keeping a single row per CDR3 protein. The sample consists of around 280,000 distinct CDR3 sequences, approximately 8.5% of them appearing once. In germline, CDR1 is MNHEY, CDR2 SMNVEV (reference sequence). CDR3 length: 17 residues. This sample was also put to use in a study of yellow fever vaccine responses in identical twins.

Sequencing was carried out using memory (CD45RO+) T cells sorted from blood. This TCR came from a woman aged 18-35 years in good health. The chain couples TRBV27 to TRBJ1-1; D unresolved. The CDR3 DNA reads TGTGCCAGCAGTCTATCCCGCGCTCTATTGTGGAACACTGAAGCTTTCTTT. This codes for CASSLSRALLWNTEAFF.